The clone carrying this T cell receptor (beta chain) was counted at least ten times. Its antigen is not known. With 2 bases clipped from V and 4 bases from J, the junction kept 5 bases outside the gene matches. CDR3 size: 17 residues. Germline-derived CDR1 and CDR2 are LNHNV and YYDKDF (reference sequence). These data belong to a study of CD8 T cells in ankylosing spondylitis. Findings of the study overall: Disease-linked clones were found to be CD8+ and relatively rare in peripheral blood. Ankylosing spondylitis blood appeared to carry a characteristic TCR beta motif of roughly eight highly homologous variants.

MiXCR was run by TCRdb on the 5' RACE reads, yielding one entry per CDR3 protein. Of around 210,000 distinct CDR3 sequences in the sample, 8.2% were seen once. The rearrangement links TRBV15 to TRBJ2-2, with 12 bases lining up with TRBD2. Sequencing was done on a sample of blood, either unsorted or a sorted T cell fraction (not recorded which). This receptor was identified in a female donor with ankylosing spondylitis or in good health (not recorded which). CDR3: CATSRPSSGRVTGELFF. In nucleotides, the CDR3 is TGTGCCACCAGCAGACCGTCTAGCGGGAGGGTCACCGGGGAGCTGTTTTTT.